This is a list of T cell receptor beta chains from one sample in a study of identical twins. Each CDR3 protein is one row after TCRdb ran MiXCR on the 5' RACE reads. This table holds about 240,000 distinct CDR3 sequences, about 10% found once. Sequenced sample: memory T cells sorted from blood. The source is a man in his forties or fifties in good health. The CDR3 runs from the conserved cysteine through the conserved F or W. A D gene is named only where the DNA matches it firmly. Clone size, where shown, is once, few, many, or a class for clones that have expanded.

v_call	clone_size	j_call	d_call	cdr3_aa	cdr3_nt
TRBV14	.	TRBJ1-5	.	CASSPRGSEAQHF	TGTGCCAGCAGCCCAAGGGGCTCGGAAGCCCAGCATTTT
TRBV25-1	many	TRBJ1-5	TRBD1	CASLDRAGQPQHF	TGTGCCAGCCTGGACAGGGCTGGTCAGCCCCAGCATTTT
TRBV6-1	few	TRBJ1-6	TRBD1	CASSPLGQGNSPLHF	TGTGCCAGCAGTCCCCTAGGACAGGGCAATTCACCCCTCCACTTT
TRBV4-2	many	TRBJ2-2	TRBD2	CASSQDPWLAGGTGELFF	TGTGCCAGCAGCCAAGATCCGTGGTTAGCGGGAGGGACCGGGGAGCTGTTTTTT
TRBV27	many	TRBJ2-3	.	CASAVSTDTQYF	TGTGCCAGTGCGGTGAGCACAGATACGCAGTATTTT
TRBV7-9	.	TRBJ2-1	.	CASSLKGYEQFF	TGTGCCAGCAGCTTAAAAGGGTATGAGCAGTTCTTC
TRBV14	many	TRBJ2-1	.	CASSQVWTWGNEQFF	TGTGCCAGCAGCCAAGTTTGGACATGGGGCAATGAGCAGTTCTTC
TRBV27	many	TRBJ2-1	.	CASSLSPPEQFF	TGTGCCAGCAGTTTATCCCCCCCTGAGCAGTTCTTC
TRBV15	few	TRBJ2-3	.	CATSRDPQGTQYF	TGTGCCACCAGCAGAGATCCCCAGGGGACGCAGTATTTT
TRBV5-1	.	TRBJ2-7	.	CASSPDRAYEQYF	TGCGCCAGCAGCCCCGATAGGGCCTACGAGCAGTACTTC
TRBV6-2/TRBV6-3	.	TRBJ2-4	.	CASSYSSPNIQYF	TGTGCCAGCAGTTACTCGAGTCCCAACATTCAGTACTTC
TRBV20-1	many	TRBJ2-5	.	CSARGRGRDTQYF	TGCAGTGCTAGGGGTCGCGGGCGGGATACCCAGTACTTC
TRBV20-1	few	TRBJ2-3	TRBD2	CSASSQTPLAGGSTDTQYF	TGCAGTGCAAGCTCCCAGACCCCACTAGCGGGAGGAAGCACAGATACGCAGTATTTT
TRBV6-6	.	TRBJ2-5	.	CASSYSSQETQYF	TGTGCCAGCAGTTACTCGAGTCAAGAGACCCAGTACTTC
TRBV28	once	TRBJ2-7	.	CASSSTQGDYEQYF	TGTGCCAGCAGTTCGACTCAAGGTGACTACGAGCAGTACTTC
TRBV28	many	TRBJ2-7	.	CASSTPSGFSSYEQYF	TGTGCCAGCAGTACCCCCAGCGGTTTTAGCTCCTACGAGCAGTACTTC
TRBV12-3/TRBV12-4	few	TRBJ2-1	TRBD2	CASSPGTSGRDEQFF	TGTGCCAGCAGTCCGGGGACTAGCGGGAGGGATGAGCAGTTCTTC
TRBV28	few	TRBJ1-1	.	CASSLGFPTEAFF	TGTGCCAGCAGTTTAGGGTTCCCCACTGAAGCTTTCTTT
TRBV7-9	few	TRBJ2-1	.	CASSLGDAVGVEQFF	TGTGCCAGCAGCTTAGGTGATGCCGTTGGTGTTGAGCAGTTCTTC
TRBV7-3	few	TRBJ1-1	.	CASSLAGITEAFF	TGTGCCAGCAGCTTGGCGGGAATCACTGAAGCTTTCTTT
TRBV7-8	few	TRBJ2-7	.	CASSLGSTTPYEQYF	TGTGCCAGCAGCTTAGGGTCGACAACGCCCTACGAGCAGTACTTC
TRBV6-5	few	TRBJ2-7	TRBD1	CASSYPDRGPYEQYF	TGTGCCAGCAGTTACCCGGACAGGGGCCCCTACGAGCAGTACTTC
TRBV4-2	many	TRBJ2-7	.	CASSRRTDSYEQYF	TGTGCCAGCAGCCGTCGGACAGATTCCTACGAGCAGTACTTC
TRBV6-5	few	TRBJ2-5	TRBD1	CASSWDRAYETQYF	TGTGCCAGCAGTTGGGACAGGGCGTATGAGACCCAGTACTTC
TRBV25-1	many	TRBJ1-2	.	CASSPRFLNYGYTF	TGTGCCAGCAGCCCCAGATTTTTAAACTATGGCTACACCTTC
TRBV20-1	many	TRBJ2-5	.	CSARATDSKETQYF	TGCAGTGCTAGAGCCACGGACAGCAAAGAGACCCAGTACTTC
TRBV7-2	.	TRBJ1-2	.	CASSSFYGYTF	TGTGCCAGCAGTTCCTTCTATGGCTACACCTTC
TRBV3-1	.	TRBJ1-2	.	CASSQGQGAGYTF	TGTGCCAGCAGCCAAGGTCAAGGGGCCGGCTACACCTTC
TRBV7-2	many	TRBJ2-5	TRBD2	CASSFSGSQETQYF	TGTGCCAGCAGCTTTAGCGGGAGCCAAGAGACCCAGTACTTC
TRBV12-3/TRBV12-4	few	TRBJ1-4	.	CASSLNSREKLFF	TGTGCCAGCAGTTTAAACAGCCGCGAAAAACTGTTTTTT
TRBV6-2/TRBV6-3	.	TRBJ2-7	TRBD2	CASSYPGYVSSGRAGPYEQYF	TGTGCCAGCAGTTACCCAGGCTACGTCAGTAGCGGGAGGGCCGGACCCTACGAGCAGTACTTC
TRBV7-2	many	TRBJ2-5	.	CASSWGQETQYF	TGTGCCAGCAGCTGGGGCCAAGAGACCCAGTACTTC
TRBV5-4	.	TRBJ2-1	TRBD2	CASSLNTGGPGNEQFF	TGTGCCAGCAGCTTGAATACGGGAGGGCCGGGGAATGAGCAGTTCTTC
TRBV7-9	many	TRBJ1-2	.	CASSLGDGTNYGYTF	TGTGCCAGCAGCCTAGGAGACGGGACAAACTATGGCTACACCTTC
TRBV10-3	.	TRBJ1-1	.	CAISGGRDTEAFF	TGTGCCATCAGTGGCGGGCGGGACACTGAAGCTTTCTTT
TRBV28	.	TRBJ2-3	.	CASSLSLGRGTDTQYF	TGTGCCAGCAGTTTATCGCTGGGTAGGGGCACAGATACGCAGTATTTT
TRBV19	few	TRBJ2-1	.	CASSVASSYNEQFF	TGTGCCAGTAGTGTGGCTAGCTCCTACAATGAGCAGTTCTTC
TRBV2	.	TRBJ2-7	.	CASKEGGSYEQYF	TGTGCCAGCAAGGAAGGGGGGTCCTACGAGCAGTACTTC
TRBV6-6	few	TRBJ1-5	.	CASSPSGGQPQHF	TGTGCCAGCAGTCCTAGCGGGGGTCAGCCCCAGCATTTT
TRBV25-1	.	TRBJ2-3	.	CASSEGGANTDTQYF	TGTGCCAGCAGTGAAGGGGGGGCCAACACAGATACGCAGTATTTT
TRBV5-6	.	TRBJ1-6	TRBD1	CASSRNTGTGSSPLHF	TGTGCCAGCAGCCGGAATACCGGGACAGGGTCTTCACCCCTCCACTTT
TRBV6-2/TRBV6-3	many	TRBJ1-1	.	CASSSRGKRNTEAFF	TGTGCCAGCAGTTCCCGGGGGAAGAGAAACACTGAAGCTTTCTTT
TRBV20-1	many	TRBJ2-2	.	CSARDSRSSENTGELFF	TGCAGTGCTAGAGATTCCCGCAGTAGCGAAAACACCGGGGAGCTGTTTTTT
TRBV20-1	many	TRBJ2-1	.	CSARDQAGIYNEQFF	TGCAGTGCTAGAGATCAGGCAGGGATTTACAATGAGCAGTTCTTC
TRBV7-6	.	TRBJ2-2	TRBD2	CASSKTSGANTGELFF	TGTGCCAGCAGCAAAACTAGCGGGGCGAACACCGGGGAGCTGTTTTTT
TRBV5-6	many	TRBJ2-5	TRBD1	CASSLLSGGVETQYF	TGTGCCAGCAGCTTGTTGTCAGGGGGAGTTGAGACCCAGTACTTC
TRBV5-1	many	TRBJ2-1	TRBD2	CASSPALAGGYNEQFF	TGCGCCAGCAGCCCGGCACTAGCGGGAGGTTACAATGAGCAGTTCTTC
TRBV6-2/TRBV6-3	many	TRBJ2-7	TRBD2	CASSPLGLAGGYEQYF	TGTGCCAGCAGTCCCCTCGGACTAGCGGGAGGGTACGAGCAGTACTTC
TRBV28	few	TRBJ1-3	.	CASSFRRLGTRGNTIYF	TGTGCCAGCAGTTTCAGGAGGTTAGGGACGAGGGGAAACACCATATATTTT
TRBV18	.	TRBJ2-3	.	CASSPPRPTDTQYF	TGTGCCAGCTCACCACCTAGACCCACAGATACGCAGTATTTT
TRBV7-9	.	TRBJ2-7	.	CASSSGGRGTPSDEQYF	TGTGCCAGCAGCTCCGGGGGCCGGGGGACACCGTCGGACGAGCAGTACTTC
TRBV5-6	many	TRBJ1-4	.	CASSLIQEEKLFF	TGTGCCAGCAGCTTGATCCAGGAGGAAAAACTGTTTTTT
TRBV20-1	many	TRBJ2-5	.	CSAQGATQYF	TGCAGTGCCCAGGGTGCGACCCAGTACTTC
TRBV29-1	.	TRBJ2-3	TRBD2	CSVEDWASGREVDTQYF	TGCAGCGTTGAAGATTGGGCTAGCGGGAGGGAGGTAGATACGCAGTATTTT
TRBV28	many	TRBJ1-2	.	CASSLSEGGGSYGYTF	TGTGCCAGCAGTTTATCCGAGGGGGGAGGGTCCTATGGCTACACCTTC
TRBV20-1	many	TRBJ2-1	.	CSARKDNEQFF	TGCAGTGCTAGAAAGGACAATGAGCAGTTCTTC
TRBV20-1	few	TRBJ1-2	.	CSARPRGGGSSGGYTF	TGCAGTGCTAGACCCCGGGGGGGTGGATCCTCAGGGGGCTACACCTTC
TRBV20-1	many	TRBJ2-7	TRBD1	CSASESGTGVEKIYEQYF	TGCAGTGCTAGTGAATCCGGGACAGGGGTGGAAAAAATCTACGAGCAGTACTTC
TRBV6-5	many	TRBJ2-1	TRBD2	CASSYPTSGGSNEQFF	TGTGCCAGCAGTTACCCGACTAGCGGGGGCTCTAATGAGCAGTTCTTC
TRBV10-3	.	TRBJ2-3	.	CAISRQQRPETDTQYF	TGTGCCATCAGCCGTCAACAGAGACCCGAGACAGATACGCAGTATTTT